The TCR beta chain under discussion was sequenced for a study of molecular identifiers for immune sequencing clone quantification. On this clonotype itself: A much larger clone lies one base from this, so it may be a read error.

As previously described, bulk TCR libraries were made using listed TCR primers. TCRdb fed the PCR reads into MiXCR, producing one record per CDR3 protein. The table records about 630,000 distinct CDR3 sequences, about 25% of them present only once. Sorting recovered naive CD8 T cells on a CD8+CD4-CCR7+CD45RA+ profile. Germline V gene sequence: CDR1 MNHEY, CDR2 SVGAGI. The CDR3 is made up of 14 amino acids. V lost 6 bases and J lost 1; bases outside the gene matches: 5. This clonotype was obtained from a human donor in good health. Some libraries in this study had Jurkat cell RNA spiked in. The chain combines TRBV6-5 with TRBJ2-5, with 7 bases lining up with TRBD1. The sequencing sample was made of naive CD8+ T cells from blood, with Jurkat cell RNA spiked in. Subset given: FACS-sorted CD8+CD4-CCR7+CD45RA+ naive T cells. The CDR3 spells CASRTHRGQETQYF. The CDR3 region has the DNA TGTGCCAGCAGAACCCACAGGGGCCAAGAGACCCAGTACTTC.